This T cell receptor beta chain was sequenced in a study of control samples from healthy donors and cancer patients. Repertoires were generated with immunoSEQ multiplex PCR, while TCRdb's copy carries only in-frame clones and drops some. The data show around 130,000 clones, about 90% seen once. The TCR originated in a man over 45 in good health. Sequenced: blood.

The CDR3 loop reads CASSATGAATNEKLFF. For the CDR3, the DNA is TGTGCCAGCAGTGCGACAGGGGCTGCAACTAATGAAAAACTGTTTTTT. This chain connects TRBV27 to TRBJ1-4; TRBD1 agrees at 8 bases. The germline V gene encodes CDR1 MNHEY and CDR2 SMNVEV (reference sequence). The CDR3 contains 16 residues. J gave up 0 bases and V 5 bases, and 5 bases lay outside the gene matches.